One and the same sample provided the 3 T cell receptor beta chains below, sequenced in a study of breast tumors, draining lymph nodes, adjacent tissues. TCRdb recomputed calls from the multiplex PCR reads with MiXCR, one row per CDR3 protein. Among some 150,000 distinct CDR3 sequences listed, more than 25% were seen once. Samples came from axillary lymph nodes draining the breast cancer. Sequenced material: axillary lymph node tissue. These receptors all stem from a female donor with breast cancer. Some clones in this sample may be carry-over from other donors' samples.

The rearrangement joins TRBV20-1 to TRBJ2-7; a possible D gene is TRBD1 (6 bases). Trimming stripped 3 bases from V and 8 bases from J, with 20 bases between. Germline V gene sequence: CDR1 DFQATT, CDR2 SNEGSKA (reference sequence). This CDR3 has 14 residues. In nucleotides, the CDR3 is TGCAGTGCTAGGGGACAACACCCTCTCAGACAGCAGTACTTC. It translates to CSARGQHPLRQQYF.

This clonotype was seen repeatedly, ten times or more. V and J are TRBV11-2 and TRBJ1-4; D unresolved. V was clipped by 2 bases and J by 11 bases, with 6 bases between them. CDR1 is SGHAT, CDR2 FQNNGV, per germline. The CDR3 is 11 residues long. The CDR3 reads CASSLTSKLFF. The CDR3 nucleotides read TGTGCCAGCAGCTTAACTTCTAAACTGTTTTTT.

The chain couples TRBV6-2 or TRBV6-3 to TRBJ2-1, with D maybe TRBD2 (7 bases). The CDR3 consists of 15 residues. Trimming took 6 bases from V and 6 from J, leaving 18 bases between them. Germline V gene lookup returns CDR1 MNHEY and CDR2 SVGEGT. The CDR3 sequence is CASRPWGGRGNEQFF. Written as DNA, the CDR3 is TGTGCCAGCAGACCCTGGGGGGGGCGGGGCAATGAGCAGTTCTTC.